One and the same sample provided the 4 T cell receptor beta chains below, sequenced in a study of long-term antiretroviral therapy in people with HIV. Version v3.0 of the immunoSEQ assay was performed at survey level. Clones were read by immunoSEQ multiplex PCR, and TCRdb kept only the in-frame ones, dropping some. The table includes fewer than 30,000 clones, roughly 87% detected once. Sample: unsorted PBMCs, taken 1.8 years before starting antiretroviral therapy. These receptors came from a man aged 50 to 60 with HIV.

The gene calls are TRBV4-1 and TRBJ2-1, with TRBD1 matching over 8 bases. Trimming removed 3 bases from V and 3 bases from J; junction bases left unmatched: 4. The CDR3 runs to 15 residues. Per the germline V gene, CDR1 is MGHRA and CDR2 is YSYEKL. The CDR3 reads CASSQTTGVYNEQFF. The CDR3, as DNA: TGCGCCAGCAGCCAGACGACAGGGGTCTACAATGAGCAGTTCTTC.

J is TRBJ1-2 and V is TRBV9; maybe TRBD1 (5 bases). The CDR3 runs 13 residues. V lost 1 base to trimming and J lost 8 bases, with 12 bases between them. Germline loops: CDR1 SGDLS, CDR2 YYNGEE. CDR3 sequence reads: CASSVFGRGGYTF. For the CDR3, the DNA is TGTGCCAGCAGCGTATTTGGTAGGGGAGGCTACACCTTC.

The CDR3 is CASSDRTLSGANVLTF. CDR3 coding DNA: TGTGCCAGCAGTGATCGGACCCTCTCTGGGGCCAACGTCCTGACTTTC. This chain links TRBV2 with TRBJ2-6; D unclear. The length of the CDR3 is 16 residues. The V gene's germline CDR1 is SNHLY and CDR2 FYNNEI. V shed 3 bases and J shed 0 bases, with 9 bases lying between them.

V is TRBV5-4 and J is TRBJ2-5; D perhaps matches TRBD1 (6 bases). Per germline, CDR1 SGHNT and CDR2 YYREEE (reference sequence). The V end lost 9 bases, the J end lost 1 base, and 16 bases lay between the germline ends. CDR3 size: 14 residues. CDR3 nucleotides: TGTGCCACCAGACCCGGACAGTTCCAAGAGACCCAGTACTTC. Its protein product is CATRPGQFQETQYF.